This is a list of T cell receptor beta chains from one sample in a study of T cell responses to AZD1222 COVID-19 vaccine. TCRdb's copy holds only in-frame clones and misses some; the assay was immunoSEQ multiplex PCR. The table records 85,000 to 130,000 clones, roughly 88% of them present only once. The material sequenced was peripheral blood, taken 28 days after the second AZD1222 dose. These TCRs come from an adult who received the AZD1222 COVID-19 vaccine. CDR3s include the opening cysteine and the closing phenylalanine or tryptophan. Some rows mark clone size as missing; the rest say once, few, many or name a class of expanded clone.

v_call: TRBV5-1; clone_size: -; cdr3_aa: CASSLSYSYSPLHF
v_call: TRBV9; clone_size: -; cdr3_aa: CASNPGWGYEQYF
v_call: TRBV5-6; clone_size: -; cdr3_aa: CASSLGWSEQYF
v_call: TRBV19; clone_size: -; cdr3_aa: CASSSQGYGYTF
v_call: TRBV19; clone_size: once; cdr3_aa: CASNRQPNTGELFF
v_call: TRBV20-1; clone_size: -; cdr3_aa: CSASEGEETQYF
v_call: TRBV20-1; clone_size: -; cdr3_aa: CSALGAGGYTF
v_call: TRBV3-1/TRBV3-2; clone_size: few; cdr3_aa: CASSQAGRGTYGYTF
v_call: TRBV19; clone_size: -; cdr3_aa: CASRVEGRSNSPLHF
v_call: TRBV4-3; clone_size: -; cdr3_aa: CASSQQTGVDEKLFF
v_call: TRBV28; clone_size: -; cdr3_aa: CASSTRVPGNTIYF
v_call: TRBV25-1; clone_size: -; cdr3_aa: CASQRAGGTGELFF
v_call: TRBV3-1/TRBV3-2; clone_size: -; cdr3_aa: CASSQRVTGGRDTQYF
v_call: TRBV27; clone_size: few; cdr3_aa: CASSLGTGGLYEQYF
v_call: TRBV25-1; clone_size: -; cdr3_aa: CASSQNTGELFF
v_call: TRBV15; clone_size: -; cdr3_aa: CATSRDGGGPYNEQFF
v_call: TRBV19; clone_size: -; cdr3_aa: CASKGTDNSPLHF
v_call: TRBV11-2; clone_size: -; cdr3_aa: CASSLATAANEKLFF
v_call: TRBV3-1/TRBV3-2; clone_size: -; cdr3_aa: CASSRSGSNQPQHF
v_call: TRBV5-1; clone_size: -; cdr3_aa: CASSASLAGYEQYF
v_call: TRBV6-2/TRBV6-3; clone_size: -; cdr3_aa: CASSSSSTSGGKQYF
v_call: TRBV18; clone_size: -; cdr3_aa: CASSPYGSNTEAFF
v_call: TRBV18; clone_size: -; cdr3_aa: CASSPPRDDSYEQYF
v_call: TRBV5-6; clone_size: -; cdr3_aa: CASSPQMDSYEQYF
v_call: TRBV2; clone_size: -; cdr3_aa: CASRRDITYQPQHF
v_call: TRBV4-2; clone_size: once; cdr3_aa: CASSQERGLSEKLFF
v_call: TRBV24-1; clone_size: -; cdr3_aa: CATSDPSGYYGYTF
v_call: TRBV19; clone_size: -; cdr3_aa: CASSMGTIPQETQYF
v_call: TRBV18; clone_size: -; cdr3_aa: CASSPRNEKLFF
v_call: TRBV30; clone_size: once; cdr3_aa: CAWSVLVGDRRGYTF
v_call: TRBV27; clone_size: -; cdr3_aa: CASSYGLAADTQYF
v_call: TRBV7-2; clone_size: -; cdr3_aa: CASSGRTSVETQYF
v_call: TRBV4-3; clone_size: -; cdr3_aa: CASSQVSGQGVGYTF
v_call: TRBV19; clone_size: -; cdr3_aa: CASSLFGGNTEAFF
v_call: TRBV2; clone_size: -; cdr3_aa: CASRQTNTGELFF
v_call: TRBV18; clone_size: -; cdr3_aa: CASSSGSDTEAFF
v_call: TRBV30; clone_size: -; cdr3_aa: CAWSVGGNTQYF
v_call: TRBV18; clone_size: -; cdr3_aa: CASSRYTPGGDQPQHF
v_call: TRBV7-3; clone_size: -; cdr3_aa: CASSLSGQAADTQYF
v_call: TRBV7-3; clone_size: -; cdr3_aa: CASRQTGGITGELFF
v_call: TRBV18; clone_size: -; cdr3_aa: CASSPPQNYGYTF
v_call: TRBV9; clone_size: -; cdr3_aa: CASSTPQGGNYGYTF
v_call: TRBV11-2; clone_size: -; cdr3_aa: CASSLGTVQETQYF
v_call: TRBV19; clone_size: -; cdr3_aa: CASSVGGPSTDTQYF